The source of this TCR beta chain is a study of T cells in Graves' hyperthyroidism and ophthalmopathy. The source material, RNA transcripts, was used to amplify TCR beta CDR3 regions. Carried out on the TCR CDR3, a first-round RT-PCR used the HTBI primer set. Each CDR3 protein is one row after TCRdb ran MiXCR on the multiplex PCR reads. The sample contains about 380,000 distinct CDR3 sequences, roughly 12% of which appear only once. There are a few counts of this clonotype. This CDR3 region has 15 residues. The V and J ends lost 2 bases and 5 bases, in that order; junction bases with no gene match: 7. CDR1 is LGHDT and CDR2 is YNNKEL in the germline V gene (reference sequence).

This TCR derives from a man aged 30 to 45 with Graves' hyperthyroidism that later progressed to Graves' ophthalmopathy. The sample was blood. This chain uses TRBV3-1 with TRBJ2-7; 9 positions agree with TRBD1. The CDR3 region has the DNA TGTGCCAGCAGCCAACCCCGGGACAGGGTAAACGAGCAGTACTTC. It codes for CASSQPRDRVNEQYF.